A selection of T cell receptor beta chains follows, all from one sample in a study of chemoradiotherapy in HPV16-positive cancers. Generated by immunoSEQ multiplex PCR, the TCRdb table keeps only in-frame clones and is missing some. In the table there are 1,800 or so clones, 81% of which are singletons. The sequences come from tumor tissue, collected from a patient who underwent chemoradiotherapy. These receptors were collected from a human donor with HPV-associated anogenital cancer. Both conserved end residues are part of each CDR3. A D gene is named only where the DNA matches it firmly. Clone size appears in some rows only: once, few, many, or a class for an expanded clone.

size	V	J	D	CDR3	DNA
-	TRBV30	TRBJ1-2	TRBD1	CAWSQGAGYGYTF	TGTGCCTGGAGTCAGGGGGCGGGCTATGGCTACACCTTC
-	TRBV7-6	TRBJ2-5	-	CASSFARDSETQYF	TGTGCCAGCAGCTTTGCCAGGGATTCCGAGACCCAGTACTTC
-	TRBV21-1	TRBJ2-7	-	CASSAYQVQLPLSSYGQYF	TGTGCCAGCAGCGCCTACCAGGTCCAACTCCCCTTAAGCTCCTACGGGCAGTACTTC
-	TRBV19	TRBJ1-5	-	CASSIGGWDQPQHF	TGTGCCAGTAGTATTGGAGGATGGGATCAGCCCCAGCATTTT
hyperexpanded	TRBV7-9	TRBJ2-7	TRBD1	CASTGDPGTGGPLYYEQYF	TGTGCCAGCACCGGCGATCCCGGGACAGGGGGCCCCCTGTACTACGAGCAGTACTTC
-	TRBV19	TRBJ1-5	TRBD1	CASSDRGYALYQPQHF	TGTGCCAGTAGTGACAGGGGTTATGCCTTGTATCAGCCCCAGCATTTT
-	TRBV7-2	TRBJ2-7	TRBD1	CASSPLTGDSYEQYF	TGTGCCAGCAGCCCGCTGACAGGGGACTCCTACGAGCAGTACTTC
-	TRBV5-1	TRBJ1-1	TRBD1	CASTLDRENTEAFF	TGCGCCAGCACTCTAGACAGGGAGAACACTGAAGCTTTCTTT
-	TRBV29-1	TRBJ1-2	TRBD1	CSVEDIRQGAYGYTF	TGCAGCGTTGAAGATATACGACAGGGGGCGTATGGCTACACCTTC
large	TRBV7-9	TRBJ1-4	-	CASSLTRQWTNEKLFF	TGTGCCAGCAGCCTTACCCGCCAATGGACTAATGAAAAACTGTTTTTT
large	TRBV4-2	TRBJ1-1	TRBD1	CASSQEGDRGKDEAFF	TGTGCCAGCAGCCAAGAAGGGGACAGGGGGAAGGATGAAGCTTTCTTT
-	TRBV6-5	TRBJ2-7	-	CASSPAPTEGSEQYF	TGTGCCAGCAGTCCGGCCCCCACGGAGGGGTCCGAGCAGTACTTC
-	TRBV6-1	TRBJ1-5	-	CASSPGLGNQPQHF	TGTGCCAGCAGTCCAGGGTTAGGCAATCAGCCCCAGCATTTT
-	TRBV7-2	TRBJ2-1	-	CASSSTGLPQFF	TGTGCCAGCAGTTCAACGGGACTCCCACAGTTCTTC